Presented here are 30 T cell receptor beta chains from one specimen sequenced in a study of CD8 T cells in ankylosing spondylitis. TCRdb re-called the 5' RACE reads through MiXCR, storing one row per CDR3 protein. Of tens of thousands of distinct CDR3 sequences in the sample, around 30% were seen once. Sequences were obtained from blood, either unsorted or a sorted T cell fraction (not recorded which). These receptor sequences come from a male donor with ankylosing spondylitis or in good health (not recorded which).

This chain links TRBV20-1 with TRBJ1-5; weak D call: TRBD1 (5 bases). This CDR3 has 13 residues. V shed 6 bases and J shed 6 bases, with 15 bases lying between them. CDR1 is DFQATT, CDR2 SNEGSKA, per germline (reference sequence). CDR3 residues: CSAGKGGGQPQHF. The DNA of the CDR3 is TGCAGTGCAGGGAAAGGTGGGGGTCAGCCCCAGCATTTT.

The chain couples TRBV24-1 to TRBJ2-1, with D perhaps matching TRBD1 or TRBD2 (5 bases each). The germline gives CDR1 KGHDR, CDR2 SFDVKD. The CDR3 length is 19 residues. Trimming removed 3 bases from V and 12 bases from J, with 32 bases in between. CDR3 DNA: TGTGCCACCAGTGATGCCCGTTTGGAAAGGGACGTCCCGTTGGCGGTGCAGTTCTTC. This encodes CATSDARLERDVPLAVQFF.

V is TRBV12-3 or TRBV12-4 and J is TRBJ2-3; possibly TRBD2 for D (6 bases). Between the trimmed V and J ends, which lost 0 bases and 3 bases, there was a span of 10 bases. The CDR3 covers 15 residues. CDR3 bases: TGTGCCAGCAGTTTAGCGACTAGGAGTACAGATACGCAGTATTTT. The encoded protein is CASSLATRSTDTQYF.

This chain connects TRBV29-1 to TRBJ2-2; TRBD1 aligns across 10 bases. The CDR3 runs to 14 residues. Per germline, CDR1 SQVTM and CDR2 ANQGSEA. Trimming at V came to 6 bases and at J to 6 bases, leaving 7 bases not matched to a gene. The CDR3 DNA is TGCAGCGTACGGACAGGGGGAAGGGCCGGGGAGCTGTTTTTT. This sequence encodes CSVRTGGRAGELFF.

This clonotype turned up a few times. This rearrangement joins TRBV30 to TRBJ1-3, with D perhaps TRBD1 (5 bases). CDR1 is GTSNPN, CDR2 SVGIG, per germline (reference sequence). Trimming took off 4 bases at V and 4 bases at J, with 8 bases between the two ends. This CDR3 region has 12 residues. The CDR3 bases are TGTGCCTGGAAGGGGACGGGAAACACCATATATTTT. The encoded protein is CAWKGTGNTIYF. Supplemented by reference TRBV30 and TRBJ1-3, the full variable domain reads SQTIHQWPATLVQPVGSPLSLECTVEGTSNPNLYWYRQAAGRGLQLLFYSVGIGQISSEVPQNLSASRPQDRQFILSSKKLLLSDSGFYLCAWKGTGNTIYFGEGSWLTVV.

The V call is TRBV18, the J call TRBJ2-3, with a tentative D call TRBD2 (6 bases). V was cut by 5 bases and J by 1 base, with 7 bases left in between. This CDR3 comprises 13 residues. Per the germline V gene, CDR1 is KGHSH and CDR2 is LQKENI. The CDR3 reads CASSAGRTDTQYF. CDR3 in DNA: TGTGCCAGCTCAGCGGGGCGCACAGATACGCAGTATTTT.

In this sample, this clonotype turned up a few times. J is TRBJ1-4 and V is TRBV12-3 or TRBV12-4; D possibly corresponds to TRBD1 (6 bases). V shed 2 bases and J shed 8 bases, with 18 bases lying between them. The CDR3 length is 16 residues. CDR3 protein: CASSLSTGISSEKLFF. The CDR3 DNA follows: TGTGCCAGCAGTTTAAGCACAGGGATTTCGAGCGAAAAACTGTTTTTT.

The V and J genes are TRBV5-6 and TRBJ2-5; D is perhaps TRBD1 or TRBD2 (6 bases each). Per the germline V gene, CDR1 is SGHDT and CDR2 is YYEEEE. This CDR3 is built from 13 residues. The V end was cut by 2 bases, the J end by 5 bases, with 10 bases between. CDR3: CASSFRGRETQYF. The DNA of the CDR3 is TGTGCCAGCAGCTTTAGGGGGAGGGAGACCCAGTACTTC.

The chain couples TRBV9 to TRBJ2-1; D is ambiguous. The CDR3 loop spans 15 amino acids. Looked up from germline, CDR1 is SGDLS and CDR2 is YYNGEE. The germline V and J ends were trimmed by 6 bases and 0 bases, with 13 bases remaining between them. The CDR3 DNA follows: TGTGCCAGCACCCTAGTGACGGGCTCCTACAATGAGCAGTTCTTC. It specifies CASTLVTGSYNEQFF. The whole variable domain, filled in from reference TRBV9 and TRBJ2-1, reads DSGVTQTPKHLITATGQRVTLRCSPRSGDLSVYWYQQSLDQGLQFLIQYYNGEERAKGNILERFSAQQFPDLHSELNLSSLELGDSALYFCASTLVTGSYNEQFFGPGTRLTVL.

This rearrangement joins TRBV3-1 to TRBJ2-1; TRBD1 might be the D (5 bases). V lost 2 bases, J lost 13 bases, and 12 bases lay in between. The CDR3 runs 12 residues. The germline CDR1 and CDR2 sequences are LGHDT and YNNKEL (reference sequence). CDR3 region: CASSQRQTQQFF. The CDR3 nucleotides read TGTGCCAGCAGCCAACGACAGACGCAACAGTTCTTC.

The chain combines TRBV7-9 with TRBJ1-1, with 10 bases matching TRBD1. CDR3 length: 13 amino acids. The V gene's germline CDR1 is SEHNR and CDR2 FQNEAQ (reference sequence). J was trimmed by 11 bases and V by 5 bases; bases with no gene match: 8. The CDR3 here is CASSAVTGGRAFF. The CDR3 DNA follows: TGTGCCAGCAGCGCGGTGACAGGGGGCAGGGCTTTCTTT.

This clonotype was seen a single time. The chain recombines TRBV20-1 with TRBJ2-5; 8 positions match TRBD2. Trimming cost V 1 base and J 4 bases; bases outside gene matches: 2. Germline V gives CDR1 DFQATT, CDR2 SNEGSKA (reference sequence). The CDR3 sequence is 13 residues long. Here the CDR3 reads CSARVLAGETQYF. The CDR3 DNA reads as TGCAGTGCTAGAGTCCTAGCGGGAGAGACCCAGTACTTC.

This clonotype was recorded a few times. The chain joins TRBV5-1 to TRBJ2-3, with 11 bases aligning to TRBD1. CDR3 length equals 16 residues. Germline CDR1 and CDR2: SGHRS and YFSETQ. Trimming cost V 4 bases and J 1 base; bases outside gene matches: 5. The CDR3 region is CASSLGQGAGTDTQYF. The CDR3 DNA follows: TGCGCCAGCAGCCTAGGACAGGGGGCCGGCACAGATACGCAGTATTTT.

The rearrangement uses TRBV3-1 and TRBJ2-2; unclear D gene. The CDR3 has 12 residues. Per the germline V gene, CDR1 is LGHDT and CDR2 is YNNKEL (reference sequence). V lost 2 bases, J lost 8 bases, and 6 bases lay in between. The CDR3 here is CASSQWSGELFF. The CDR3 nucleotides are TGTGCCAGCAGCCAATGGTCGGGGGAGCTGTTTTTT.

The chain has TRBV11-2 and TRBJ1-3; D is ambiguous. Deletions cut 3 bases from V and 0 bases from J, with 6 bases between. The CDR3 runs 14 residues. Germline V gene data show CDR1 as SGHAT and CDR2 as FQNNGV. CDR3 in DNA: TGTGCCAGCAGCTTTCCCTACTCTGGAAACACCATATATTTT. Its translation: CASSFPYSGNTIYF.

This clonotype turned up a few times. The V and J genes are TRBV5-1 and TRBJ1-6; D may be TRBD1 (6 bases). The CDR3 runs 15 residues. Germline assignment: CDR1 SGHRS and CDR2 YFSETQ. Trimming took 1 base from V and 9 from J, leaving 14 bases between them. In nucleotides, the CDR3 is TGCGCCAGCAGCTTGTCTTCAGGGGTAGGTTCACCCCTCCACTTT. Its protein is CASSLSSGVGSPLHF.

The CDR3 is CASSTVADEQFF. For the CDR3, the DNA is TGTGCCAGCAGTACCGTAGCGGATGAGCAGTTCTTC. This chain joins TRBV28 and TRBJ2-1; D possibly corresponds to TRBD2 (6 bases). This CDR3 spans 12 amino acids. Trimming pared 5 bases from V and 8 bases from J, leaving 10 bases between. Germline-derived CDR1 and CDR2 are MDHEN and SYDVKM.

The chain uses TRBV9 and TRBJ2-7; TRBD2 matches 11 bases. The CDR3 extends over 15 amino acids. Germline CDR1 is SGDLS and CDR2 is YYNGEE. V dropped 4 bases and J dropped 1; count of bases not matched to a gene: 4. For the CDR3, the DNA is TGTGCCAGCAGCAAGGGACTAGCGGAGTCCTACGAGCAGTACTTC. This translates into CASSKGLAESYEQYF.

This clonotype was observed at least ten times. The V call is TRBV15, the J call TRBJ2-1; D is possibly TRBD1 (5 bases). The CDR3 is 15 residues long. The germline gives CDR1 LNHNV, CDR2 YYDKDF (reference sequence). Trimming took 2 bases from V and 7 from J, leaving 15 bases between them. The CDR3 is CATSRITGIGNEQFF. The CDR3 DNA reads TGTGCCACCAGCAGAATCACAGGTATCGGAAATGAGCAGTTCTTC.

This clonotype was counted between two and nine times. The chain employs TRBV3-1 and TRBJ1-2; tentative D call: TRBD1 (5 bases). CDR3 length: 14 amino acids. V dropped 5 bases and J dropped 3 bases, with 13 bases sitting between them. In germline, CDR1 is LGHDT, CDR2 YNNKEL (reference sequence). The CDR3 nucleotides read TGTGCCAGCAGCGAGGCAGGGCCATACTATGGCTACACCTTC. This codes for CASSEAGPYYGYTF.

CDR3 nucleotides: TGCGCCAGCATGGGGCCTCAAGCCAAAAACATTCAGTACTTC. Translated, it gives CASMGPQAKNIQYF. This chain uses TRBV5-1 with TRBJ2-4; D possibly corresponds to TRBD1 (5 bases). Trimming cost V 6 bases and J 0 bases, with 10 bases left between them. Per the germline V gene, CDR1 is SGHRS and CDR2 is YFSETQ. The CDR3 contains 14 residues.

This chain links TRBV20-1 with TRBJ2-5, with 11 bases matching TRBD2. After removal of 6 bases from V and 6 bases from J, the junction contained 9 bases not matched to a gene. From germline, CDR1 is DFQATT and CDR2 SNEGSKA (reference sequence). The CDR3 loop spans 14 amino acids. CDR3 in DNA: TGCAGTGCCAGTACTAGCGGGAGTTTGAAGACCCAGTACTTC. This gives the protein CSASTSGSLKTQYF.

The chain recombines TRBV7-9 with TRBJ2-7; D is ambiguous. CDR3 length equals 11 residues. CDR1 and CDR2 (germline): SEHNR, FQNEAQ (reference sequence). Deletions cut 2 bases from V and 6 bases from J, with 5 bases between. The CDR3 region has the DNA TGTGCCAGCAGCTTAACGGGCGAGCAGTACGTC. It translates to CASSLTGEQYV.

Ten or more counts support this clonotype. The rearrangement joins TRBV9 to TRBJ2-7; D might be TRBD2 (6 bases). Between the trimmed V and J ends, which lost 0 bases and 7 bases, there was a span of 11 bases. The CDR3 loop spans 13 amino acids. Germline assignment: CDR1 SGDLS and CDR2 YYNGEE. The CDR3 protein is CASSVDPAGEQYV. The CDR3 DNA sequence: TGTGCCAGCAGCGTAGATCCCGCGGGGGAGCAGTACGTC.

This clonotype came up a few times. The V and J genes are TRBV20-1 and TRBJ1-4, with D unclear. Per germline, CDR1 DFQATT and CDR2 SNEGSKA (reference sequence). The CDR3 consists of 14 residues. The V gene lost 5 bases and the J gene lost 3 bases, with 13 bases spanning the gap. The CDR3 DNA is TGCAGTGCTCCTCGCCTGGGATCTAATGAAAAACTGTTTTTT. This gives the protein CSAPRLGSNEKLFF.

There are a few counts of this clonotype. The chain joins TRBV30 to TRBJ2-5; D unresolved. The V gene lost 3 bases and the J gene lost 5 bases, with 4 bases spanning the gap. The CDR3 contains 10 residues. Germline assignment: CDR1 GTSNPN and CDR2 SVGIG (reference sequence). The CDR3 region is CAWSSETQYF. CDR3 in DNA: TGTGCCTGGAGCAGCGAGACCCAGTACTTC.

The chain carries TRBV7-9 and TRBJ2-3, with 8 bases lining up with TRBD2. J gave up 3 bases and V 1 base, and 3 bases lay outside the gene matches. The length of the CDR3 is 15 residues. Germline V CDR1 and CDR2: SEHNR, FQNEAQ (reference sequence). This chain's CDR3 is CASSLGGLATDTQYF. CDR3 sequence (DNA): TGTGCCAGCAGCTTAGGCGGACTAGCAACAGATACGCAGTATTTT.

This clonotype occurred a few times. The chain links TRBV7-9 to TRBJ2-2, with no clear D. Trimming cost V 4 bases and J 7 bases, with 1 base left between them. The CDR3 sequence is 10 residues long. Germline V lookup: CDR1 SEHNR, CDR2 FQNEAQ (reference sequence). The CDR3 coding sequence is TGTGCCAGCAGCTACGGGGAGCTGTTTTTT. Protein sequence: CASSYGELFF.

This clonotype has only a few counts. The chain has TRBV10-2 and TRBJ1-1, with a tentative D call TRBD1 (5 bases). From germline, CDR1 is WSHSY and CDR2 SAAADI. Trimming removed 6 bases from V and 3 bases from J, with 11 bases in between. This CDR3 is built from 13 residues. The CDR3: CASRARVDTEAFF. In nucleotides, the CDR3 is TGCGCCAGCAGGGCCAGGGTCGACACTGAAGCTTTCTTT.

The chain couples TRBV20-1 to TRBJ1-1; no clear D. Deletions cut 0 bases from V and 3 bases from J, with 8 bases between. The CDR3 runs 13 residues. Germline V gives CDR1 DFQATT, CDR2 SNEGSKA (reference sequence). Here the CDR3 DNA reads TGCAGTGCTAGAGAGGGCAGATACACTGAAGCTTTCTTT. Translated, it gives CSAREGRYTEAFF.